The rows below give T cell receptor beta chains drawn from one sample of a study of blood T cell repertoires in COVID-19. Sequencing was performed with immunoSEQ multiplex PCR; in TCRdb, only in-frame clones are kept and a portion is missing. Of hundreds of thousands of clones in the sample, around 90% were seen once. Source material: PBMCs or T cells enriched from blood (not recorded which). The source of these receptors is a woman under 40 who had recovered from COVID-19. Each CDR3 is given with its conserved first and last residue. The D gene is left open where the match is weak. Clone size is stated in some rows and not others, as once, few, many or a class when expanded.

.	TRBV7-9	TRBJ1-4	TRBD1	CASSLALNGQGAYEKLFF	TGTGCCAGCAGCTTAGCGCTGAACGGGCAGGGGGCGTATGAAAAACTGTTTTTT
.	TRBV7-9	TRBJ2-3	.	CASSLAGSTLRGTDTQYF	TGTGCCAGCAGCTTGGCGGGCTCGACCCTTCGGGGCACAGATACGCAGTATTTT
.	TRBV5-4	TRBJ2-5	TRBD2	CASSLPTSGYQETQYF	TGTGCCAGCAGCTTACCGACTAGCGGTTACCAAGAGACCCAGTACTTC
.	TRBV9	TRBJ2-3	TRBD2	CASSWTSGRSTDTQYF	TGTGCCAGCAGCTGGACTAGCGGGAGATCGACAGATACGCAGTATTTT
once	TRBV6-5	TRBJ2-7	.	CASTSLTTSEQYF	TGTGCCAGCACCTCACTCACCACCTCCGAGCAGTACTTC
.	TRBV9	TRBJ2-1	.	CASSVGGFLQYNEQFF	TGTGCCAGCAGCGTAGGGGGCTTTCTCCAGTACAATGAGCAGTTCTTC
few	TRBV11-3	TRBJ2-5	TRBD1	CASSLWNRGQETQYF	TGTGCCAGCAGCTTATGGAACAGGGGGCAAGAGACCCAGTACTTC
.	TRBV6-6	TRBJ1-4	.	CASSYYGLQQFF	TGTGCCAGCAGTTACTACGGGTTACAACAGTTTTTT
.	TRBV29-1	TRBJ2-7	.	CSVGPGVYEQYF	TGCAGCGTCGGGCCAGGGGTCTACGAGCAGTACTTC
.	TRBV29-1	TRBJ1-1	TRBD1	CSVHPRDRFEAFF	TGCAGCGTCCACCCCCGGGACAGGTTTGAAGCTTTCTTT
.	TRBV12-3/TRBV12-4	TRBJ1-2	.	CASSLGGNYGYTF	TGTGCCAGCAGTTTAGGAGGGAACTATGGCTACACCTTC
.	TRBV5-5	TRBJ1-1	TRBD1	CASSLPGQGTEAFF	TGTGCCAGCAGCTTGCCGGGACAGGGGACTGAAGCTTTCTTT
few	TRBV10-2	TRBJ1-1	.	CASSDPVSMNTEAFF	TGCGCCAGCAGTGACCCGGTTTCGATGAACACTGAAGCTTTCTTT
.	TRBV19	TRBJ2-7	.	CASSRRREFDYEQYF	TGTGCCAGTAGTAGGAGACGGGAGTTTGACTACGAGCAGTACTTC
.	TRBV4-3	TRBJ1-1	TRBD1	CASSQGTGGMNTEAFF	TGCGCCAGCAGCCAAGGAACAGGGGGGATGAACACTGAAGCTTTCTTT
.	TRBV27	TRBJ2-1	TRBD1	CASSSDYRDRAGNEQFF	TGTGCCAGCAGTTCCGACTACCGGGACAGGGCTGGCAATGAGCAGTTCTTC
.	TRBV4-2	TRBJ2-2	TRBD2	CASSQDSGRNGGELFF	TGTGCCAGCAGCCAAGATTCCGGGAGGAACGGCGGGGAGCTGTTTTTT
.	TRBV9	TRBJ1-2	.	CASSHQSTSGGRVYGYTF	TGTGCCAGCAGCCACCAATCCACGAGCGGGGGGCGCGTCTATGGCTACACCTTC
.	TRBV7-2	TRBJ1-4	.	CASGGRHSNEKLFF	TGTGCCAGCGGCGGAAGGCACTCTAATGAAAAACTGTTTTTT
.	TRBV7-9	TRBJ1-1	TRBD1	CASRLTRDRLTEAFF	TGTGCCAGCAGGTTAACCCGGGACAGACTCACTGAAGCTTTCTTT
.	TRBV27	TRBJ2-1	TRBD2	CASSWGTSGSEFF	TGTGCCAGCAGCTGGGGAACTAGCGGGAGCGAGTTCTTC
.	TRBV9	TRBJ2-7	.	CASSVAVTSGEQYF	TGTGCCAGCAGCGTAGCCGTTACTTCGGGCGAGCAGTACTTC
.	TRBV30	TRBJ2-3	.	CAWSWAGRTDTQYF	TGTGCCTGGAGTTGGGCAGGGCGCACAGATACGCAGTATTTT
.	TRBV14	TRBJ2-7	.	CASSQVRHGTYEQYF	TGTGCCAGCAGCCAAGTCCGCCACGGTACCTACGAGCAGTACTTC
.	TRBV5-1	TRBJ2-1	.	CASSLAPTGSSYNEQFF	TGCGCCAGCAGCTTGGCACCAACAGGGAGCTCCTACAATGAGCAGTTCTTC
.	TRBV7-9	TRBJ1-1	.	CASSLKPRTEAFF	TGTGCCAGCAGCTTAAAACCACGGACAGAAGCTTTCTTT
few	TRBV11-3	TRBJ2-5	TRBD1	CASSLDWRGQGETQYF	TGTGCCAGCAGCTTAGATTGGAGGGGACAGGGGGAGACCCAGTACTTC
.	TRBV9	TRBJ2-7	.	CASSVNGVGYEQYF	TGTGCCAGCAGCGTAAACGGGGTTGGGTACGAGCAGTACTTC
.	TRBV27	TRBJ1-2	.	CASSFTGGNSGYTF	TGTGCCAGCAGTTTCACAGGTGGGAATAGTGGCTACACCTTC
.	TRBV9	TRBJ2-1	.	CASRPKGGSYNEQFF	TGTGCCAGCAGACCCAAAGGGGGCTCCTACAATGAGCAGTTCTTC
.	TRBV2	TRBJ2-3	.	CASTLFRETDTQYF	TGTGCCAGCACTCTTTTCCGGGAGACAGATACGCAGTATTTT
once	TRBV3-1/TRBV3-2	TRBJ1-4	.	CASSQRSLVEKLFF	TGTGCCAGCAGCCAGAGGAGCCTCGTTGAAAAACTGTTTTTT